These 27 T cell receptor beta chains were all obtained from the same sample, sequenced in a study of CXCR3-negative and CXCR3-positive naive CD8 T cells. Regarding the study as a whole: Greater hydrophobicity was found in TRB CDR3s of CXCR3-positive naive cells than of CXCR3-negative naive cells.

With UMI labels, 5' RACE was used to prepare the TRB cDNA libraries. TCRdb reprocessed the 5' RACE reads; each CDR3 protein has one entry and no DNA is given. This sample contains about 98,000 distinct CDR3 sequences. These receptors' targets are unknown. Sequenced material: naive CXCR3+ CD8+ T cells from blood. This sample's subset: CD45RO-CCR7+CD27+CD95- naive CD8+ T cells expressing CXCR3 (TNR3+). These receptors all stem from a human donor in good health. Some clones in this sample may be carry-over from other donors' samples.

The CDR3: CASAYEGYYEQYF. The rearrangement uses TRBV28 and TRBJ2-7. Germline-derived CDR1 and CDR2 are MDHEN and SYDVKM. CDR3 size: 13 residues.

The rearrangement joins TRBV29-1 to TRBJ2-7; the TRBD1 assignment by TCRdb is unverifiable without DNA. The germline gives CDR1 SQVTM, CDR2 ANQGSEA. The CDR3 is 12 amino acids. The CDR3 loop reads CSVLDRPFEQYF.

The chain combines TRBV12-3 or TRBV12-4 with TRBJ2-2; the TRBD1 assignment by TCRdb is unverifiable without DNA. The CDR3 has 21 residues. CDR3: CASIFLPTGMDPFANTGELFF.

V gene TRBV7-9 combines with J gene TRBJ1-1. This CDR3 region has 15 residues. Germline CDR1 is SEHNR and CDR2 is FQNEAQ (reference sequence). Here the CDR3 reads CASSLARGGGTEAFF.

This chain links TRBV12-3 or TRBV12-4 with TRBJ2-5; no DNA is available, so the TRBD2 call from TCRdb remains unchecked. The CDR3 contains 15 residues. The CDR3 loop is CASSFGGGGQETQYF.

The chain couples TRBV29-1 to TRBJ2-7; TCRdb's D call, TRBD1, is unchecked because there is no DNA. Germline CDR1 reads SQVTM; CDR2 reads ANQGSEA. The CDR3 totals 13 residues. CDR3 protein: CSVLGTDSTEQYF.

The gene calls are TRBV28 and TRBJ2-2; the TCRdb call, TRBD2, lacks DNA for checking. There are 16 residues in the CDR3. CDR1 MDHEN and CDR2 SYDVKM come from the germline V gene. The CDR3 loop is CASKPFLAAITGELFF.

The chain has TRBV7-7 and TRBJ2-2. In germline, CDR1 is SSHAT, CDR2 FNYEAQ (reference sequence). This CDR3 spans 14 amino acids. This CDR3 reads CASSLGSYSGELFF.

The chain carries TRBV27 and TRBJ2-1; checking the TCRdb D call of TRBD2 is not possible without DNA. This CDR3 comprises 15 residues. The germline V gene encodes CDR1 MNHEY and CDR2 SMNVEV (reference sequence). CDR3 amino acids: CASKGLAGVINEQFF.

The chain is built from TRBV12-5 and TRBJ1-5; TCRdb calls TRBD1, which cannot be checked without DNA. The CDR3 totals 13 residues. The V gene's germline CDR1 is LGHNT and CDR2 FRNRAP. CDR3 sequence: CASGTGANQPQHF.

The chain uses TRBV5-5 and TRBJ1-2. Germline V gene data show CDR1 as SGHKS and CDR2 as YYEKEE (reference sequence). The CDR3 contains 13 residues. This CDR3 reads CASSWTDNYGYTF.

J is TRBJ2-2 and V is TRBV4-2. The CDR3 covers 15 residues. Germline V gene data show CDR1 as LGHNA and CDR2 as YNFKEQ. The CDR3 reads CASRGRDTNTGELFF.

V gene TRBV11-2 combines with J gene TRBJ2-4; TCRdb's D gene call, TRBD2, goes unchecked for lack of DNA. Germline V lookup: CDR1 SGHAT, CDR2 FQNNGV. CDR3 length: 15 residues. This CDR3 reads CASSLFEREKNIQYF.

V gene TRBV19 combines with J gene TRBJ2-7; TCRdb's D call of TRBD1 is untestable without DNA. The CDR3 totals 14 residues. The germline V gene encodes CDR1 LNHDA and CDR2 SQIVND (reference sequence). CDR3 loop: CASSPPGQLYEQYF. Using reference TRBV19 and TRBJ2-7 for the parts outside the CDR3, the full variable domain is DGGITQSPKYLFRKEGQNVTLSCEQNLNHDAMYWYRQDPGQGLRLIYYSQIVNDFQKGDIAEGYSVSREKKESFPLTVTSAQKNPTAFYLCASSPPGQLYEQYFGPGTRLTVT.

V gene TRBV7-2 combines with J gene TRBJ2-7. Germline assignment: CDR1 SGHTA and CDR2 FQGNSA. The CDR3 is 15 residues long. The CDR3 region is CASSLVEASGYEQYF.

The chain uses TRBV3-1 and TRBJ1-1; there is no DNA to check the TCRdb D call of TRBD1. This CDR3 contains 12 residues. Germline V CDR1 and CDR2: LGHDT, YNNKEL (reference sequence). CDR3 region: CASSLRTEEAFF.

V gene TRBV6-2 or TRBV6-3 combines with J gene TRBJ1-1. CDR1 MNHEY and CDR2 SVGEGT come from the germline V gene. The CDR3 runs 11 residues. CDR3 region: CASSFGAEAFF.

V is TRBV29-1 and J is TRBJ2-1; TCRdb's D call, TRBD1, is unchecked because there is no DNA. Per the germline V gene, CDR1 is SQVTM and CDR2 is ANQGSEA. This CDR3 comprises 14 residues. CDR3 loop: CSVEGQGKDAEQFF.

The chain uses TRBV29-1 and TRBJ2-1; TCRdb's D gene call, TRBD1, goes unchecked for lack of DNA. Germline CDR1 reads SQVTM; CDR2 reads ANQGSEA. The CDR3 runs 14 residues. CDR3 region: CSVDGAGYYNEQFF.

CDR3 region: CASSPPNSDIFADTQYF. J is TRBJ2-3 and V is TRBV18; as DNA is missing, the TRBD2 call by TCRdb cannot be tested. This CDR3 region has 17 residues. CDR1 is KGHSH and CDR2 is LQKENI in the germline V gene.

The V and J genes are TRBV19 and TRBJ2-3; there is no DNA to check the TCRdb D call of TRBD1. CDR3 length: 16 amino acids. Germline V gives CDR1 LNHDA, CDR2 SQIVND (reference sequence). CDR3 in amino acids: CASSTSTGRSTDTQYF.

This sequence joins TRBV20-1 and TRBJ1-6; TCRdb indicates TRBD1, and absent DNA this call remains unverified. Per the germline V gene, CDR1 is DFQATT and CDR2 is SNEGSKA (reference sequence). The CDR3 spans 18 residues. The chain's CDR3 is CSARRDRGDGSYNSPLHF.

The V and J genes are TRBV7-9 and TRBJ1-2; TCRdb designates TRBD1, a call that cannot be tested without DNA. The CDR3 is made up of 15 amino acids. Per the germline V gene, CDR1 is SEHNR and CDR2 is FQNEAQ (reference sequence). The CDR3 protein is CASSPYGGGLYGYTF.

CDR3 sequence reads: CASNMPGGAYNEQFF. The V call is TRBV19, the J call TRBJ2-1; without DNA, the TCRdb call of TRBD1 cannot be checked. Germline CDR1 reads LNHDA; CDR2 reads SQIVND (reference sequence). The CDR3 loop spans 15 amino acids.

The chain combines TRBV7-6 with TRBJ2-1; lacking DNA, the TRBD1 call made by TCRdb goes unchecked. Germline lookup yields CDR1 SGHVS and CDR2 FNYEAQ. This CDR3 is built from 13 residues. CDR3 protein: CASSLVRGAEQFF.

This chain links TRBV29-1 with TRBJ1-1. Germline lookup yields CDR1 SQVTM and CDR2 ANQGSEA. This CDR3 region has 12 residues. The CDR3 reads CSVVERPTEAFF.

The chain is built from TRBV2 and TRBJ2-5; TCRdb lists TRBD2, though no DNA is available to test this call. The CDR3 length is 16 residues. The germline V gene encodes CDR1 SNHLY and CDR2 FYNNEI. The chain's CDR3 is CASSETPASGIETQYF.